This entry features one T cell receptor (beta chain) sequence. The sample originates from a study of blood T cell repertoires in COVID-19. Clones were sequenced by immunoSEQ multiplex PCR, and TCRdb holds only the in-frame ones, with some missing. The sample contains about 250,000 clones, around 89% of which appear only once. Germline V gene data show CDR1 as LNHNV and CDR2 as YYDKDF (reference sequence). The CDR3 sequence is 14 residues long. V was pared by 4 bases and J by 10 bases, with 6 bases of the junction left unmatched. In terms of age and location, participants ranged from roughly 18 to 95 years and lived in about 25 US areas. Cohort allocation depended upon clinical history that participants reported. Symptom resolution, clearance, or two negative PCRs marked donors in Cohort 3 as recovered.

This chain joins TRBV15 and TRBJ1-6, with 8 nucleotides matching TRBD1. The specimen sequenced was PBMCs or T cells enriched from blood (not recorded which). This clonotype was sampled from a woman aged 18-29 years who had recovered from COVID-19. This CDR3 is CATSIIQGDSPLHF. The DNA for the CDR3 is TGTGCCACCAGCATCATACAGGGGGACTCACCCCTCCACTTT.